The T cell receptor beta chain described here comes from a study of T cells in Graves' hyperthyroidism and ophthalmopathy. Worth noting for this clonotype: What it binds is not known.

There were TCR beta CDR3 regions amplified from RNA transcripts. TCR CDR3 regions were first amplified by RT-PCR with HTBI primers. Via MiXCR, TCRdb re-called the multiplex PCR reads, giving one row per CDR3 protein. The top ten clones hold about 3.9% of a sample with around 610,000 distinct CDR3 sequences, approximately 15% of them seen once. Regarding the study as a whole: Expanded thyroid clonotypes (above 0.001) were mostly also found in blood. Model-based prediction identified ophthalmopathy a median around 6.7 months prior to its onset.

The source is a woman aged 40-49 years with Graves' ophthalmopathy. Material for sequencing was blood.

The CDR3 DNA follows: TGCAGTGCTAGACTGTCCGGTCAGCCCCAGCATTTT. Amino acids: CSARLSGQPQHF. The chain carries TRBV20-1 and TRBJ1-5; the D is unclear. V gave up 2 bases and J gave up 6 bases, with 8 bases separating them. Germline lookup yields CDR1 DFQATT and CDR2 SNEGSKA (reference sequence). This CDR3 contains 12 residues.